These 13 T cell receptor beta chains were sequenced from one sample in a study of shared clonotypes between healthy human individuals. Clones were read by immunoSEQ multiplex PCR, and TCRdb kept only the in-frame ones, dropping some. Of around 2.5 million clones in the sample, approximately 94% are singletons; the top ten hold around 0.4%. The sample was naive CD4+ T cells from PBMCs. Subset defined: CD45RA+ positively selected. Receptor source: a man aged 18 to 30 in good health. Some clones in this sample may be carry-over from other donors' samples.

This chain links TRBV21-1 with TRBJ2-1. TRBV21-1 is a pseudogene segment. CDR3 length equals 16 residues. CDR3 coding DNA: TGTGCCAGCAGCAAAGGTCACTGGCCCTCCTACAATGAGCAGTTCTTC. As protein: CASSKGHWPSYNEQFF.

Of note for this clone: Other DNA sequences in the sample encode the same CDR3. The chain carries TRBV27 and TRBJ1-2; D call uncertain. The CDR3 runs 13 residues. Germline V gene sequence: CDR1 MNHEY, CDR2 SMNVEV (reference sequence). The V and J ends lost 2 bases and 2 bases respectively, with 6 bases between them. CDR3 sequence: CASSLRSNYGYTF. CDR3 DNA sequence: TGTGCCAGCAGTTTACGGTCCAACTATGGCTACACCTTC.

The CDR3 sequence is CASSQDTGQVKETQYF. In DNA, the CDR3 is TGCGCCAGCAGCCAAGATACCGGACAGGTCAAAGAGACCCAGTACTTC. The chain is built from TRBV4-1 and TRBJ2-5; 7 bases agree with TRBD1. The CDR3 is 16 amino acids. Germline CDR1 reads MGHRA; CDR2 reads YSYEKL. V shed 0 bases and J 3 bases; nucleotides not matched to a gene: 7.

This clone was found once. Other DNA sequences from this sample encode an identical CDR3 as well. The chain couples TRBV5-1 to TRBJ2-1; possible D gene TRBD2, 6 bases. V lost 4 bases, J lost 0 bases, and 11 bases lay in between. This CDR3 region has 15 residues. The V gene's germline CDR1 is SGHRS and CDR2 YFSETQ. The CDR3 DNA reads as TGCGCCAGCAGCCTAGCGACTGGCTCCTACAATGAGCAGTTCTTC. This codes for CASSLATGSYNEQFF.

The rearrangement uses TRBV7-6 and TRBJ1-1; D may be TRBD1 (6 bases). V was trimmed by 2 bases and J by 2 bases, leaving 12 bases between them. The CDR3 is made up of 15 amino acids. Germline values: CDR1 SGHVS, CDR2 FNYEAQ. The CDR3 DNA follows: TGTGCCAGCAGCTTAAGGGGGTCCGAAAACACTGAAGCTTTCTTT. Translating gives CASSLRGSENTEAFF. The whole variable domain, filled in from reference TRBV7-6 and TRBJ1-1, reads GAGVSQSPRYKVTKRGQDVALRCDPISGHVSLYWYRQALGQGPEFLTYFNYEAQQDKSGLPNDRFSAERPEGSISTLTIQRTEQRDSAMYRCASSLRGSENTEAFFGQGTRLTVV.

The chain has TRBV19 and TRBJ1-5; D gene unclear. The CDR3 runs 15 residues. V was shortened by 8 bases and J by 3 bases, with 17 bases between the two germline ends. The germline gives CDR1 LNHDA, CDR2 SQIVND (reference sequence). The CDR3 is CASATAFWVNQPQHF. CDR3 DNA sequence: TGTGCCAGTGCAACAGCATTCTGGGTCAATCAGCCCCAGCATTTT.

The genes are TRBV27 and TRBJ2-5; D is undetermined. This CDR3 comprises 13 residues. The germline CDR1 and CDR2 sequences are MNHEY and SMNVEV (reference sequence). V shed 5 bases and J shed 3 bases, with 10 bases lying between them. The CDR3 protein is CASSEANKETQYF. The CDR3 nucleotides are TGTGCCAGCAGTGAGGCCAATAAAGAGACCCAGTACTTC.

Regarding this clone: The same CDR3 also results from other DNA sequences found in this sample. J is TRBJ1-2 and V is TRBV6-5, with D possibly matching TRBD1 (6 bases). The CDR3 has 13 amino acids. Trimming shortened V by 2 bases and J by 8 bases, and 12 bases separated the two germline ends. In germline, CDR1 is MNHEY, CDR2 SVGAGI. CDR3 in DNA: TGTGCCAGCAGTTACCGGCAGGGGTACGGCTACACCTTC. Residues: CASSYRQGYGYTF.

The chain couples TRBV11-3 to TRBJ2-2; D gene uncertain. V was cut by 5 bases and J by 4 bases, with 11 bases left in between. CDR3 length equals 14 residues. Germline V gene lookup returns CDR1 SGHNT and CDR2 YENEEA. The CDR3 here is CASSQYEFTGELFF. CDR3 coding DNA: TGTGCCAGCAGCCAGTATGAGTTCACCGGGGAGCTGTTTTTT.

The CDR3 DNA reads TGTGCCAGCAGTGTAGGCCAGATGAATGAGCAGTTCTTC. It specifies CASSVGQMNEQFF. V is TRBV6-4 and J is TRBJ2-1; no definite D call. Germline V lookup: CDR1 MRHNA, CDR2 SNTAGT. V was pared by 4 bases and J by 7 bases, with 11 bases between. CDR3 length: 13 amino acids.

J is TRBJ2-7 and V is TRBV4-3; D is unclear. Per the germline V gene, CDR1 is LGHNA and CDR2 is YSLEER. CDR3 size: 15 residues. Trimming stripped 0 bases from V and 2 bases from J, with 11 bases between. CDR3 residues: CASSQDRQPTYEQYF. CDR3 nucleotide sequence: TGCGCCAGCAGCCAAGATCGGCAGCCTACCTACGAGCAGTACTTC.

J is TRBJ2-5 and V is TRBV11-2; D gene unclear. This CDR3 spans 17 amino acids. V shed 5 bases and J shed 0 bases, with 19 bases lying between them. The germline V gene has CDR1 SGHAT and CDR2 FQNNGV. In nucleotides, the CDR3 is TGTGCCAGCAGCAGAGGCCAGAACCAAGGGTACCAAGAGACCCAGTACTTC. Translated: CASSRGQNQGYQETQYF.

The J gene is TRBJ2-7, the V gene TRBV27, with TRBD2 matching 9 bases. Germline lookup yields CDR1 MNHEY and CDR2 SMNVEV (reference sequence). The length of the CDR3 is 16 residues. With V trimmed by 7 bases and J by 5 bases, 15 bases remained unmatched. CDR3 nucleotides: TGTGCCAGCACCCCTCTTAGCGGGAGTCCCCAGGACGAGCAGTACTTC. The encoded protein is CASTPLSGSPQDEQYF.